The text below deals with one TCR beta chain. This clonotype came up a few times. This receptor's antigen is unknown. There are no base qualities to consult, and no much larger clone falls within one base. The donors were 40 or so Caucasian individuals from Russia, aged roughly 6 to 100 years, who were systemically healthy. Each donor gave ten milliliters of peripheral blood, collected into EDTA-treated Vacutainer tubes. Ficoll-Paque density-gradient centrifugation was used to isolate PBMCs, with at least 7 million per sample. Trizol reagent was used to extract total RNA from PBMCs, with at least 5.5 micrograms per sample. For every donor, flow cytometry on a PBMC aliquot measured the percentage of naive CD45RAhigh/CD27high T cells. The CDR3 covers 14 residues, taking in both the cysteine and the phenylalanine. The CDR3 DNA has 42 bases and is translated from base 1. For CDR1 and CDR2, the germline V gene (reference sequence) lists SGHAT and FQDESV. Cut back by 9 bases and 2 bases, the V and J ends lie 16 bases apart.

Library preparation employed 5' RACE. This sample was sequenced with an Illumina HiSeq 2500. A second PCR of about 6 to 12 cycles was run with a J-beta primer mix and a sample-barcoded 5' primer. Each TCR beta cDNA molecule received a unique molecular identifier from a template-switch 5' adaptor carrying 12 random nucleotides. At least 3 million CDR3-containing paired-end reads were obtained from each sample. The Mint cDNA synthesis kit, primed by a TRBC-specific oligonucleotide, was used to synthesize first-strand cDNA from all RNA. Following uracil-DNA glycosylase treatment, a first 18-cycle PCR with universal primers M1SS and BC2_uni_R was performed on all cDNA. The study's own analysis went as follows. For normalization, 1 million high-quality reads were randomly selected from each sample, with every read carrying a distinct molecular identifier. Reads sharing molecular identifiers were discarded rather than binned into consensus sequences. CDR3 identification, clonotype clustering and error correction used MiTCR with a Q25 quality threshold and the strictest error-elimination algorithm. A nonparametric unseen species model with Euler transformation was used to estimate lower-bound total TCR beta diversity. The public reads were reanalyzed by TCRdb: fastp trimming at Q25, MiXCR alignment, in-frame beta chains only. Identical CDR3 protein sequences are pooled into one entry, listed with their most common genes and DNA. TCRdb, not the authors, supplied the V and J calls. Across this sample there are roughly 800,000 distinct CDR3 sequences, with 58% seen only once. The ten largest account for 22% of the sample.

The source of the sample is a study of blood T cells in healthy people across ages (dated by TCRdb to between 2015 and 2017). In the study overall: Template switching captured roughly one uniquely barcoded TCR beta cDNA molecule per two T cells in model experiments. Four age groups were formed from the donors: young (average roughly 15 years), middle-aged (less than 40), aged (approximately 60) and long-lived (less than 85). To avoid experimental bias, donors of different ages were spread randomly across the sequencing lanes. For two donors (one aged 18 to 30 and one aged 80 or older), the study analyzed two additional independent replicas of 1 million unique cDNA reads from the same blood draw. The study measured age-related changes in TCR beta repertoire diversity using deep sequencing normalized with unique cDNA molecular identifiers. Beyond this particular receptor, the publication reports: Bulk unsorted PBMC profiling prevented conclusive comparison of naive and antigen-experienced compartments. The percentage of naive T cells measured by flow cytometry correlated strongly with observed TCR beta diversity. Compared with the aged group, the long-lived group had more naive CD4+ T cells, fewer expanded clones and increased TCR diversity, suggesting age selection. Observed TCR beta diversity per million T cells fell roughly linearly with age, and a significant reduction was already apparent by age approximately 41. Donor CMV infection status was unknown, potentially confounding age-related changes in expanded clonotypes. Estimates of total diversity from one million sequenced T cells were regarded as lower bounds and underestimates.

This TCR was sampled from a man aged 30 to 45 in good health. The V and J genes are TRBV11-1 and TRBJ2-5, and the D gene may be TRBD2, 6 bases matching. Material for sequencing was blood. The base sequence is TGTGCCAGTGAAAAACGAGCGGGTCAAGAGACCCAGTACTTC. It translates as CASEKRAGQETQYF.